The 25 T cell receptor beta chains below were found in one sample sequenced in a study of blood T cell repertoires in COVID-19. The table came from immunoSEQ multiplex PCR; TCRdb's copy has only in-frame clones and leaves some out. The table lists roughly 170,000 clones, about 85% of them singletons. Sequencing input: peripheral blood. The origin of the receptors is a man in his 60s who had recovered from COVID-19.

This sequence joins TRBV2 and TRBJ2-7, with D unclear. Germline V gives CDR1 SNHLY, CDR2 FYNNEI. The CDR3 has 12 amino acids. V shed 8 bases and J shed 0 bases, with 8 bases lying between them. CDR3 sequence: CASETSSYEQYF. The CDR3 nucleotides read TGTGCCAGCGAGACAAGCTCCTACGAGCAGTACTTC.

This sequence joins TRBV3-1 (or the pseudogene TRBV3-2) and TRBJ2-5; possibly TRBD2 for D (6 bases). Deletions cut 0 bases from V and 5 bases from J, with 28 bases between. Germline CDR1 reads LGHDT; CDR2 reads YNNKEL (reference sequence). This CDR3 has 20 amino acids. The CDR3 sequence: CASSQDPFLIAASDIETQYF. In DNA form, the CDR3 reads TGTGCCAGCAGCCAAGATCCATTCTTAATTGCGGCTAGCGATATTGAGACCCAGTACTTC.

The chain joins TRBV11-2 to TRBJ1-2; 7 bases line up with TRBD1. Per the germline V gene, CDR1 is SGHAT and CDR2 is FQNNGV. This CDR3 has 15 residues. V lost 2 bases and J lost 6; bases outside the gene matches: 9. The CDR3 region is CASSLRGGPIDGYTF. Here the CDR3 DNA reads TGTGCCAGCAGCTTAAGAGGGGGCCCCATTGATGGCTACACCTTC.

The chain uses TRBV27 and TRBJ2-4, with TRBD1 matching 9 bases. After removal of 0 bases from V and 0 bases from J, the junction contained 6 bases not matched to a gene. Looked up from germline, CDR1 is MNHEY and CDR2 is SMNVEV (reference sequence). The CDR3 length is 18 residues. CDR3 sequence reads: CASSLSVGQGEAKNIQYF. The CDR3 DNA sequence: TGTGCCAGCAGTTTATCGGTGGGACAGGGCGAAGCCAAAAACATTCAGTACTTC.

The chain is built from TRBV12-3 or TRBV12-4 and TRBJ1-4; D gene uncertain. Trimming shortened V by 8 bases and J by 8 bases, and 12 bases separated the two germline ends. This CDR3 region has 12 residues. The CDR3 DNA reads TGTGCCAGCTCTTTGCCTATGGAAAAACTGTTTTTT. Its translation is CASSLPMEKLFF.

This clone was found a few times. The chain uses TRBV19 and TRBJ1-2; D gene ambiguous. Germline values: CDR1 LNHDA, CDR2 SQIVND (reference sequence). V was clipped by 3 bases and J by 4 bases, with 24 bases between them. The CDR3 spans 18 residues. The CDR3 nucleotides are TGTGCCAGTAGTATTGGACTTACTCCCGAACTGAACCTCTATGGCTACACCTTC. Amino acid sequence: CASSIGLTPELNLYGYTF.

The chain couples TRBV19 to TRBJ1-2; D is possibly TRBD1 (6 bases). The CDR3 is 14 residues long. V gave up 7 bases and J gave up 6 bases, with 18 bases separating them. Looked up from germline, CDR1 is LNHDA and CDR2 is SQIVND (reference sequence). CDR3 nucleotide sequence: TGTGCCAGTATGGGGGTTTACAGGGACCATGGCTACACCTTC. This gives the protein CASMGVYRDHGYTF.

The chain carries TRBV7-3 and TRBJ1-1; D not resolved. This CDR3 is built from 14 residues. The ends were cut back, 5 bases at V and 2 bases at J, with 12 bases in the middle. Per the germline V gene, CDR1 is SGHTA and CDR2 is FQGTGA. CDR3 protein: CASSPGRTNTEAFF. The CDR3 bases are TGTGCCAGCAGCCCCGGACGGACTAACACTGAAGCTTTCTTT.

This clone was detected a few times. V is TRBV9 and J is TRBJ2-7; D may be TRBD2 (5 bases). The length of the CDR3 is 15 residues. With 1 base removed from V and 4 bases from J, the gap between germline ends came to 15 bases. Germline-derived CDR1 and CDR2 are SGDLS and YYNGEE. The CDR3 region is CASSVNPAWEYEQYF. For the CDR3, the DNA is TGTGCCAGCAGCGTAAATCCCGCCTGGGAGTACGAGCAGTACTTC.

The chain combines TRBV5-8 with TRBJ2-1, with D perhaps matching TRBD2 (5 bases). The CDR3 has 17 amino acids. Trimming removed 0 bases at V and 0 bases at J, with 13 bases between. CDR1 and CDR2 (germline): SGHTS, YDEGEE. The CDR3 protein is CASSLGRGIGSYNEQFF. CDR3 coding DNA: TGTGCCAGCAGCTTGGGTCGGGGAATAGGCTCCTACAATGAGCAGTTCTTC.

The chain combines TRBV11-2 with TRBJ1-1; D gene unclear. CDR3 length: 15 amino acids. The V end was cut by 0 bases, the J end by 0 bases, with 8 bases between. The germline V gene encodes CDR1 SGHAT and CDR2 FQNNGV. The CDR3 region has the DNA TGTGCCAGCAGCTTAGAACGACACGTGAACACTGAAGCTTTCTTT. Translating gives CASSLERHVNTEAFF.

The chain couples TRBV6-5 to TRBJ2-7, with 7 bases that match TRBD1. From germline, CDR1 is MNHEY and CDR2 SVGAGI. This CDR3 has 15 amino acids. V lost 0 bases to trimming and J lost 4 bases; unmatched junction nucleotides: 6. The CDR3 loop is CASSYSGQDGYEQYF. The CDR3 DNA reads TGTGCCAGCAGTTACTCCGGACAGGACGGGTACGAGCAGTACTTC.

This chain uses TRBV7-3 with TRBJ1-2, with D uncertain. Germline V gene sequence: CDR1 SGHTA, CDR2 FQGTGA. CDR3 length equals 15 residues. V was shortened by 0 bases and J by 4 bases, with 12 bases between the two germline ends. CDR3 sequence (DNA): TGTGCCAGCAGCTTAACGGAAACGACTATCTATGGCTACACCTTC. Its translation is CASSLTETTIYGYTF.

The genes are TRBV9 and TRBJ2-3, with 7 positions matching TRBD1. V lost 4 bases and J lost 2; bases outside the gene matches: 4. The CDR3 runs 14 residues. The germline V gene has CDR1 SGDLS and CDR2 YYNGEE. DNA of the CDR3: TGTGCCAGCAGCTCAGGGGGATTCACAGATACGCAGTATTTT. Amino acids: CASSSGGFTDTQYF.

The V call is TRBV5-5, the J call TRBJ2-7; 12 bases are shared with TRBD2. The CDR3 loop spans 15 amino acids. Looked up from germline, CDR1 is SGHKS and CDR2 is YYEKEE (reference sequence). The V and J ends lost 7 bases and 4 bases, in that order; junction bases with no gene match: 9. CDR3 residues: CASLPSTSGGYEQYF. CDR3 nucleotides: TGTGCCAGCCTCCCATCCACTAGCGGGGGGTACGAGCAGTACTTC.

This chain links TRBV15 with TRBJ1-2, with a tentative D call TRBD1 (5 bases). This CDR3 is built from 14 residues. The V end was cut by 0 bases, the J end by 4 bases, with 9 bases between. Per the germline V gene, CDR1 is LNHNV and CDR2 is YYDKDF (reference sequence). The CDR3 region has the DNA TGTGCCACCAGCAGAGAGTCGGGGGGCTATGGCTACACCTTC. This sequence encodes CATSRESGGYGYTF.

Worth noting for this clone: At one end, the junction sequence differs from germline, possibly due to a read error. V is TRBV7-2 and J is TRBJ2-1; the match to TRBD2 covers 8 bases. Germline V lookup: CDR1 SGHTA, CDR2 FQGNSA. There are 16 residues in the CDR3. This CDR3 is CASCLAGRGAGNEQFF. CDR3 bases: TGTGCCAGCTGCTTAGCCGGGAGGGGGGCCGGGAATGAGCAGTTCTTC.

The J gene is TRBJ2-7, the V gene TRBV7-6; 10 bases are a match to TRBD1. Unmatched junction bases numbered 10, after V lost 5 bases and J lost 6 bases. There are 15 residues in the CDR3. The germline V gene has CDR1 SGHVS and CDR2 FNYEAQ. The CDR3 is CASSTPGTGALEQYF. As DNA, the CDR3 is TGTGCCAGCAGCACCCCCGGGACAGGGGCTCTCGAGCAGTACTTC.

The chain couples TRBV6-6 to TRBJ2-2, with D maybe TRBD1 (5 bases). Germline lookup yields CDR1 MNHNY and CDR2 SVGAGI (reference sequence). The CDR3 length is 15 residues. V dropped 4 bases and J dropped 3 bases, with 12 bases sitting between them. CDR3 sequence: CASSSPGHDTGELFF. CDR3 bases: TGTGCCAGCAGTTCCCCTGGACACGACACCGGGGAGCTGTTTTTT.

This clone was detected once. The V call is TRBV19, the J call TRBJ1-2, with 8 nucleotides matching TRBD1. The V segment lost 5 bases and the J segment 2 bases; nucleotides outside the gene matches: 7. This CDR3 comprises 15 residues. Germline V gene data show CDR1 as LNHDA and CDR2 as SQIVND (reference sequence). Here the CDR3 DNA reads TGTGCCAGTAGTCAGTGGACAGGGCTAAACTATGGCTACACCTTC. Translation: CASSQWTGLNYGYTF.

The V and J genes are TRBV24-1 and TRBJ2-3; D not certain. With 7 bases removed from V and 5 bases from J, the gap between germline ends came to 9 bases. This CDR3 has 12 amino acids. CDR1 KGHDR and CDR2 SFDVKD come from the germline V gene. The CDR3 sequence: CATRSPGDTQYF. The DNA of the CDR3 is TGTGCCACCAGGTCTCCGGGAGATACGCAGTATTTT.

This clone was observed a single time. The chain couples TRBV28 to TRBJ1-5, with TRBD1 matching over 9 bases. V lost 7 bases, J lost 6 bases, and 10 bases stayed unmatched. The CDR3 is made up of 15 amino acids. Germline V gives CDR1 MDHEN, CDR2 SYDVKM. CDR3 nucleotide sequence: TGTGCCAGCACCCCCGCGGACAGGGGAGGTCAGCCCCAGCATTTT. It encodes CASTPADRGGQPQHF.

The chain has TRBV30 and TRBJ2-1; D call uncertain. From germline, CDR1 is GTSNPN and CDR2 SVGIG (reference sequence). V dropped 4 bases and J dropped 3 bases, with 7 bases sitting between them. The CDR3 spans 12 residues. CDR3 sequence reads: CAWTGNYNEQFF. Written as DNA, the CDR3 is TGTGCCTGGACAGGTAACTACAATGAGCAGTTCTTC.

The chain joins TRBV7-9 to TRBJ1-1; D remains unclear. Germline-derived CDR1 and CDR2 are SEHNR and FQNEAQ (reference sequence). Trimming shortened V by 4 bases and J by 1 base, and 10 bases separated the two germline ends. The CDR3 contains 14 residues. In DNA form, the CDR3 reads TGTGCCAGCAGCTCTGACACGAGGAACACTGAAGCTTTCTTT. The encoded protein is CASSSDTRNTEAFF.

This clone turned up a few times. This chain connects TRBV4-1 to TRBJ1-4; D is unresolved. Germline V gives CDR1 MGHRA, CDR2 YSYEKL. The germline V and J ends were trimmed by 4 bases and 6 bases, with 12 bases remaining between them. This CDR3 has 14 residues. Written as DNA, the CDR3 is TGCGCCAGCAGCCCCGGGAGGCAAGATGAAAAACTGTTTTTT. It is translated as CASSPGRQDEKLFF.